This record concerns one TCR beta chain sequence. Its antigen is as yet unknown. CDR3 length: 12 amino acids. Germline CDR1 and CDR2: MDHEN and SYDVKM. The V and J ends lost 11 bases and 6 bases, in that order; junction bases with no gene match: 9. This entry comes from a study of T cell repertoires in cytomegalovirus infection. Study context: Alongside well-studied HLA-B-restricted CMV epitopes, recently identified HLA-C-restricted CMV epitopes were also used. Carrying CMV and the relevant HLA type showed in public TCR beta signatures. Study-wide points: HLA-C-restricted CMV clonotypes gave the most frequent clonotype in two of eight donors. The study identified carriers of CMV plus the relevant HLA from cumulative public TCR beta family frequency.

TCRdb recomputed calls from the reads with MiXCR, one row per CDR3 protein. The profile shows almost 90,000 distinct CDR3 sequences, 25% to 30% of them singletons. Sequenced here: CD8+ T cells from cultured PBMCs, sampled from culture after CMV antigen stimulation. This rearrangement joins TRBV28 to TRBJ1-1; 7 positions match TRBD1. This TCR came from a human donor in good health (CMV status not recorded). Some clones in this sample may be carry-over from other donors' samples. This chain's CDR3 is CAHQGGVAEAFF. CDR3 DNA: TGTGCCCACCAGGGGGGGGTCGCTGAAGCTTTCTTT.